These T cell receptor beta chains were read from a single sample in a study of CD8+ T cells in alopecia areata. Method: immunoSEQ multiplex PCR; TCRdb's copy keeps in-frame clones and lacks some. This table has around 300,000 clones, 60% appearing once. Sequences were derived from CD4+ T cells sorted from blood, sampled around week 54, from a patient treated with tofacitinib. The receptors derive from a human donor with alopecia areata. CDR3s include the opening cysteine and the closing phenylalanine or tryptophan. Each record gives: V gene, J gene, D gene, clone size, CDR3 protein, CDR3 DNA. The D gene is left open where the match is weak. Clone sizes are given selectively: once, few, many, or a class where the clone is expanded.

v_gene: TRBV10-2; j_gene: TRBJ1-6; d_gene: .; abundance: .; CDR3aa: CASRPGPLGSPLHF; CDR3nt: TGCGCCAGCAGACCCGGGCCTCTTGGATCACCCCTCCACTTT
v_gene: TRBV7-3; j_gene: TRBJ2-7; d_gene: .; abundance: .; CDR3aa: CASSSGASYEQYF; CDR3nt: TGTGCCAGCAGCTCAGGGGCCTCCTACGAGCAGTACTTC
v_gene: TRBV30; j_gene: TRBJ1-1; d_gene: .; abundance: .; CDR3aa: CAWRLVTAGAFF; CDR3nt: TGTGCCTGGAGGCTTGTGACCGCGGGAGCTTTCTTT
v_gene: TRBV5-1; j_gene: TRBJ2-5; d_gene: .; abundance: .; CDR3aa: CASSGQGQETQYF; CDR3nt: TGCGCCAGCAGCGGGCAAGGACAAGAGACCCAGTACTTC
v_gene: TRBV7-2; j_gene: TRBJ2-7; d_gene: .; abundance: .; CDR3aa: CASSFGTTNYEQYF; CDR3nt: TGTGCCAGCAGCTTTGGTACGACGAACTACGAGCAGTACTTC
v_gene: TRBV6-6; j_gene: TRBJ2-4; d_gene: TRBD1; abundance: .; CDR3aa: CASSYLPGQWGAF; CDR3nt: TGTGCCAGCAGTTACCTTCCGGGACAGTGGGGTGCCTTC
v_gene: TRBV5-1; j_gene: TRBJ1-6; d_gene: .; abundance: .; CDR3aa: CASSLVPQGIVHSPLHF; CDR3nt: TGCGCCAGCAGCTTGGTCCCCCAGGGGATCGTCCATTCACCCCTCCACTTT
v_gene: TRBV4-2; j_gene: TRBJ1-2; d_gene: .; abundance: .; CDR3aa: CASSQSKNYGYTF; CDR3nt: TGTGCCAGCAGCCAATCAAAGAACTATGGCTACACCTTC
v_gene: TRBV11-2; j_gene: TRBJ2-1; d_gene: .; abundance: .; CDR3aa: CASTALRGSYNEQFF; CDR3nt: TGTGCCAGCACAGCACTGAGGGGTTCCTACAATGAGCAGTTCTTC
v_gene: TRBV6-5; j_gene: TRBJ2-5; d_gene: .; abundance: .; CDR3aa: CASSPPLGGLETQYF; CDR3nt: TGTGCCAGCAGTCCCCCGTTGGGGGGATTGGAGACCCAGTACTTC
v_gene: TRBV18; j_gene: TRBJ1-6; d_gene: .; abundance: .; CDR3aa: CASSTKDRGSPLHF; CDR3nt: TGTGCCAGCTCCACAAAGGATCGGGGTTCACCCCTCCACTTT
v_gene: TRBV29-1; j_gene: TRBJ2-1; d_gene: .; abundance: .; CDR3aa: CSADYLNEQFF; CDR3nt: TGCAGCGCTGATTACCTGAATGAGCAGTTCTTC
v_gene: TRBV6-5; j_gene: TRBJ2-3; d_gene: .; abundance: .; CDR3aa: CASMDWHADTQYF; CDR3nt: TGTGCCAGCATGGATTGGCACGCAGATACGCAGTATTTT
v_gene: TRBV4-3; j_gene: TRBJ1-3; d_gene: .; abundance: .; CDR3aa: CASSQGVMNSGNTIYF; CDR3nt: TGCGCCAGCAGCCAAGGGGTAATGAACTCTGGAAACACCATATATTTT
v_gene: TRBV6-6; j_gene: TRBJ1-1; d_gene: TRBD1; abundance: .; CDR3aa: CASRDRENTEAFF; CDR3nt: TGTGCCAGCAGAGACAGGGAGAACACTGAAGCTTTCTTT
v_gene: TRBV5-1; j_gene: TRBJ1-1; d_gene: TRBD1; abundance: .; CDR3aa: CASSSRTGLNTEAFF; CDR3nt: TGCGCCAGCAGCTCGCGGACAGGATTGAACACTGAAGCTTTCTTT
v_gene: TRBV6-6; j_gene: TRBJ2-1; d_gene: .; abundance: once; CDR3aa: CASTQHHRESYNEQFF; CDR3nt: TGTGCCAGCACCCAACACCACAGGGAGTCCTACAATGAGCAGTTCTTC
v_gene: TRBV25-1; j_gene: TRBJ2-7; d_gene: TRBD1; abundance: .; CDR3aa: CASGPRGFSYEQYF; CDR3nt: TGTGCCAGCGGACCCAGGGGGTTCTCCTACGAGCAGTACTTC
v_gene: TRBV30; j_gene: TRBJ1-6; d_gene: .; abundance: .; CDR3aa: CAWSEVGRSPLHF; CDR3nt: TGTGCCTGGAGTGAGGTGGGTAGATCACCCCTCCACTTT
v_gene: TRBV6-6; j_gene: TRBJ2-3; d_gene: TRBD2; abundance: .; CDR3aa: CASRQLNGGFTDTQYF; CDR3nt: TGTGCCAGCAGACAGCTGAACGGGGGGTTCACAGATACGCAGTATTTT
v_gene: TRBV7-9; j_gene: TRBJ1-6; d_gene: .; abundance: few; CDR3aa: CASSLGHPSPLHF; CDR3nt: TGTGCCAGCAGCCTAGGACATCCTTCACCCCTCCACTTT
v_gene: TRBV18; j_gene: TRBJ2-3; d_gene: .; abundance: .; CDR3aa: CASSPGTGRTDTQYF; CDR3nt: TGTGCCAGCTCACCAGGGACTGGACGCACAGATACGCAGTATTTT
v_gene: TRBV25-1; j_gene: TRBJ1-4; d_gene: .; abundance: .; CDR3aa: CASRDRGGDKLFF; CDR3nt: TGTGCCAGCAGAGACCGGGGGGGTGATAAACTGTTTTTT
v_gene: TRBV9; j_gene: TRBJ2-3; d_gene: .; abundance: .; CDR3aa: CASSVTSQGSTDTQYF; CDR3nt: TGTGCCAGCAGCGTAACTAGTCAGGGGAGCACAGATACGCAGTATTTT
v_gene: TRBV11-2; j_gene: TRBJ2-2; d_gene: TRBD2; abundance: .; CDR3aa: CASSLGIAGTGELFF; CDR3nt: TGTGCCAGCAGCTTAGGGATAGCGGGCACCGGGGAGCTGTTTTTT
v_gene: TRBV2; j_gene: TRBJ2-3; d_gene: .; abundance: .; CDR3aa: CASSRAFTDTQYF; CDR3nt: TGTGCCAGCAGCCGGGCCTTCACAGATACGCAGTATTTT
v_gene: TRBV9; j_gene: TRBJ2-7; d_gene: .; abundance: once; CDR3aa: CASSGGRSSEQYF; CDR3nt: TGTGCCAGCAGCGGAGGGAGATCTTCCGAGCAGTACTTC
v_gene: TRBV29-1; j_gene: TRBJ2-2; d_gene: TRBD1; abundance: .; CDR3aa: CSSGTDTGELFF; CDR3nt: TGCAGTTCCGGGACAGACACCGGGGAGCTGTTTTTT
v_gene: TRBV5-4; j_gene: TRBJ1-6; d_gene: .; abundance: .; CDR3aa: CASSFEGWDSPLHF; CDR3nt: TGTGCCAGCAGCTTTGAGGGCTGGGATTCACCCCTCCACTTT